The 13 T cell receptor beta chains below come from one sample, sequenced in a study of human T cells and chemical hapten exposure. The time point is: patch test 3, about 24 weeks after DPC sensitization. Treatment: therapeutic diphenylcyclopropenone sensitization with weekly scalp DPC. One entry per CDR3 protein results from TCRdb running MiXCR on the RACE reads. The repertoire holds 90,000 to 140,000 distinct CDR3 sequences, with under 40% as singletons. The specimen was whole blood, collected in connection with sensitization to the hapten diphenylcyclopropenone (DPC). Receptors originate from a man aged 35-49 years with alopecia areata. Some clones in this sample may be carry-over from other donors' samples.

Regarding this clonotype: Compared with germline, one end of the junction differs, possibly owing to a read error. The rearrangement joins TRBV7-9 to TRBJ2-3; TRBD2 aligns across 8 bases. There are 14 residues in the CDR3. Germline-derived CDR1 and CDR2 are SEHNR and FQNEAQ (reference sequence). The CDR3 region has the DNA TGTGCCAGCAGTTTAGGGACTAGTACAGATACGCAGTATTTT. Its translation: CASSLGTSTDTQYF.

The CDR3 nucleotides read TGCGCCAGCAGCTTGATAGCGGGACTCACAGATACGCAGTATTTT. Translating gives CASSLIAGLTDTQYF. This chain uses TRBV5-1 with TRBJ2-3, with 8 bases lining up with TRBD2. J gave up 2 bases and V 1 base, and 3 bases lay outside the gene matches. The CDR3 totals 15 residues. Germline CDR1 SGHRS, CDR2 YFSETQ.

This clonotype has a count of ten or more. The genes are TRBV29-1 and TRBJ2-5, with D tentatively TRBD1 or TRBD2 (5 bases each). CDR3 length: 12 residues. The germline V and J ends were trimmed by 3 bases and 4 bases, with 9 bases remaining between them. Germline values: CDR1 SQVTM, CDR2 ANQGSEA. Here the CDR3 DNA reads TGCAGCGTTGATGAGGGGATAGAGACCCAGTACTTC. This gives the protein CSVDEGIETQYF.

This clonotype was found many times. This chain joins TRBV9 and TRBJ2-1; 13 positions match TRBD2. V was clipped by 4 bases and J by 0 bases; unmatched bases: 10. Per the germline V gene, CDR1 is SGDLS and CDR2 is YYNGEE. The CDR3 sequence is 19 residues long. The CDR3 sequence: CASSLRTSGGLSSYNEQFF. The CDR3 DNA sequence: TGTGCCAGCAGCTTGCGGACTAGCGGGGGATTAAGCTCCTACAATGAGCAGTTCTTC.

This sequence joins TRBV20-1 and TRBJ2-7; D tentatively fits TRBD1 or TRBD2 (6 bases each). V lost 4 bases to trimming and J lost 4 bases, with 14 bases between them. The length of the CDR3 is 13 residues. Germline loops: CDR1 DFQATT, CDR2 SNEGSKA (reference sequence). This CDR3 reads CSATSQGGYEQYF. In DNA, the CDR3 is TGCAGTGCTACATCCCAAGGGGGGTACGAGCAGTACTTC.

This sequence joins TRBV11-2 and TRBJ2-3; D ambiguous. Trimming left V 0 bases short and J 7 bases short, with 8 bases between. Looked up from germline, CDR1 is SGHAT and CDR2 is FQNNGV. This CDR3 has 13 residues. In DNA form, the CDR3 reads TGTGCCAGCAGCTTAGAGAAAGCAAATACGCAGTATTTT. Translating gives CASSLEKANTQYF.

The chain uses TRBV20-1 and TRBJ2-3; 12 bases match TRBD2. This CDR3 is built from 14 residues. V shed 5 bases and J 4 bases; nucleotides not matched to a gene: 4. Germline loops: CDR1 DFQATT, CDR2 SNEGSKA (reference sequence). CDR3 in amino acids: CSAASGRAPDTQYF. CDR3 nucleotide sequence: TGCAGTGCTGCTAGCGGGAGGGCCCCAGATACGCAGTATTTT.

Only a few counts were recorded for this clonotype. The chain couples TRBV7-2 to TRBJ1-1; D is possibly TRBD1 (5 bases). Germline loops: CDR1 SGHTA, CDR2 FQGNSA. The CDR3 is made up of 14 amino acids. Deletions cut 0 bases from V and 3 bases from J, with 8 bases between. CDR3 DNA: TGTGCCAGCAGCTTAGCTTTCAGGGACACTGAAGCTTTCTTT. This sequence encodes CASSLAFRDTEAFF.

The gene calls are TRBV5-1 and TRBJ1-1, with 10 bases identical to TRBD1. CDR1 and CDR2 (germline): SGHRS, YFSETQ. V gave up 3 bases and J gave up 11 bases; unmatched junction bases: 10. The CDR3 is 14 amino acids. CDR3 DNA: TGCGCCAGCAGCTCCGGGACAGGGGCTTTAGGCGCTTTCTTT. This encodes CASSSGTGALGAFF.

The chain recombines TRBV5-4 with TRBJ2-2; D not certain. This CDR3 is 16 amino acids long. The germline gives CDR1 SGHNT, CDR2 YYREEE (reference sequence). V gave up 1 base and J gave up 6 bases, with 16 bases separating them. CDR3 protein: CASSLSSWGSAGELFF. The CDR3 bases are TGTGCCAGCAGCTTGTCGTCCTGGGGTTCAGCCGGGGAGCTGTTTTTT.

This clonotype was observed a handful of times. This chain connects TRBV7-2 to TRBJ2-3, with 11 nucleotides matching TRBD2. V shed 3 bases and J 7 bases; nucleotides not matched to a gene: 6. This CDR3 region has 15 residues. CDR1 and CDR2 from the germline V gene are SGHTA and FQGNSA. The CDR3 sequence is CASSLGGTSGNTQYF. The DNA of the CDR3 is TGTGCCAGCAGCTTGGGAGGGACTAGCGGAAATACGCAGTATTTT.

This rearrangement joins TRBV4-3 to TRBJ2-5, with 10 positions matching TRBD2. This CDR3 contains 17 residues. V lost 0 bases, J lost 3 bases, and 7 bases stayed unmatched. In germline, CDR1 is LGHNA, CDR2 YSLEER. As DNA, the CDR3 is TGCGCCAGCAGCCAAGACCGGACTAGCGGAGTGGAAGAGACCCAGTACTTC. Its translation: CASSQDRTSGVEETQYF.

This rearrangement joins TRBV24-1 to TRBJ1-5; the D is unclear. The V end lost 2 bases, the J end lost 6 bases, and 7 bases lay between the germline ends. The CDR3 is 13 amino acids. CDR1 is KGHDR, CDR2 SFDVKD, per germline. CDR3 sequence reads: CATSDSFAQPQHF. CDR3 sequence (DNA): TGTGCCACCAGTGATTCTTTTGCTCAGCCCCAGCATTTT.